The entry below describes one TCR beta chain. This table comes from immunoSEQ multiplex PCR, and its TCRdb copy is limited to in-frame clones, with some not included. The repertoire holds about 150,000 clones, with 90% to 95% as singletons. The record originates from a study of OX40 agonist ivuxolimab in advanced cancers. From germline, CDR1 is MDHEN and CDR2 SYDVKM. V lost 7 bases to trimming and J lost 7 bases, with 13 bases between them. The CDR3 covers 13 residues. Material: CD4+ or CD8+ T cells sorted from blood, obtained in a trial of the OX40 agonist ivuxolimab. This clonotype originated in an adult with an advanced solid tumor such as melanoma, head and neck, liver or kidney cancer. This chain uses TRBV28 with TRBJ1-4, with D possibly being TRBD1 (5 bases). CDR3 amino acids: CASNGGAGEKLFF. CDR3 in DNA: TGTGCCAGCAACGGCGGGGCGGGTGAAAAACTGTTTTTT.